The clone carrying this T cell receptor (beta chain) appeared a few times. This specimen comes from a study of CD8+CD57+ T cells in acquired aplastic anemia. Background on the study: Mean DNA quantity obtained from sorted CD4+ and CD8+ cells was 3 to 4 ug.

Genomic DNA templated the TCR beta VDJ and CDR3 profiling. TCRdb passed the reads through MiXCR, listing each CDR3 protein once. The data hold more than 150,000 distinct CDR3 sequences, with around 45% observed a single time. Sequencing was performed on sorted CD4+, CD8+, or CD8+CD57+ T cells (not recorded which) from PBMCs. The sequence was obtained from a human donor in good health.

The DNA for the CDR3 is TGTGCCAGCAGTTCGCCGGGACTAGCGGGAGCCGTAGGGGACGAGCAGTACTTC. This translates into CASSSPGLAGAVGDEQYF. This chain links TRBV27 with TRBJ2-7; TRBD2 agrees at 14 bases. The CDR3 has 18 residues. In germline, CDR1 is MNHEY, CDR2 SMNVEV (reference sequence). With 4 bases clipped from V and 5 bases from J, the junction kept 13 bases outside the gene matches.